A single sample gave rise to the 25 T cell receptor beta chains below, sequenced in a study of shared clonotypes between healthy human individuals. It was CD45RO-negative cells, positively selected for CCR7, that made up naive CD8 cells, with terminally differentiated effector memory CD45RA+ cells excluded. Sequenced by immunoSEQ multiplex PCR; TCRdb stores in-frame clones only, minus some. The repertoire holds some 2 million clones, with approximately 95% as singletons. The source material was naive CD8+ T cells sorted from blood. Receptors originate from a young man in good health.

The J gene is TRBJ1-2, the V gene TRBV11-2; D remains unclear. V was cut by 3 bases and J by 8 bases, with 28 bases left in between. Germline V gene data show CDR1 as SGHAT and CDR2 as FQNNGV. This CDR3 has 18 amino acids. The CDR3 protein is CASSFHAAAEPLKRGYTF. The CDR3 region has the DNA TGTGCCAGCAGCTTCCACGCGGCGGCCGAGCCTCTTAAAAGGGGCTACACCTTC.

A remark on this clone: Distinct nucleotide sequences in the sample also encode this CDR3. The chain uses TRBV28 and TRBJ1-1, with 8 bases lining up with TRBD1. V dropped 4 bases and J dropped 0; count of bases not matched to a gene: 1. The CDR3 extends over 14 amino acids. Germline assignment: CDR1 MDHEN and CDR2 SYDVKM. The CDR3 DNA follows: TGTGCCAGCAGTTCGGACAGGGTGAACACTGAAGCTTTCTTT. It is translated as CASSSDRVNTEAFF. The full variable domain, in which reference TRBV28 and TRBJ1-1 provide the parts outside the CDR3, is DVKVTQSSRYLVKRTGEKVFLECVQDMDHENMFWYRQDPGLGLRLIYFSYDVKMKEKGDIPEGYSVSREKKERFSLILESASTNQTSMYLCASSSDRVNTEAFFGQGTRLTVV.

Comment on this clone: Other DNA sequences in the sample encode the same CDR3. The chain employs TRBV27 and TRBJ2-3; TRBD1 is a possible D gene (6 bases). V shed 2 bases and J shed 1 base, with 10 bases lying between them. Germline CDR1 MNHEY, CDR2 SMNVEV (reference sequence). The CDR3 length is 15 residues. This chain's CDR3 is CASSLAAGGTDTQYF. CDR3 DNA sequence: TGTGCCAGCAGTTTAGCGGCAGGGGGCACAGATACGCAGTATTTT.

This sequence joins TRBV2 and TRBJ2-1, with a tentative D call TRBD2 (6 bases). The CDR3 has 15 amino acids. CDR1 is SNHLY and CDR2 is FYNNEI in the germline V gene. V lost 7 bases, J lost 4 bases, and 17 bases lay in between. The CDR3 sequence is CASTLGTPSYNEQFF. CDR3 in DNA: TGTGCCAGCACGCTCGGGACTCCTTCATACAATGAGCAGTTCTTC.

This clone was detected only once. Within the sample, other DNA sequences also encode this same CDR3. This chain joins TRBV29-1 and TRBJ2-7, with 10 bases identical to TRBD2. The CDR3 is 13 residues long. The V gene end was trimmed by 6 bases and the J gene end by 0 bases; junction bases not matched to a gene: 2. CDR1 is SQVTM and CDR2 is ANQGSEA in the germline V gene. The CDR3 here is CSVASGSSYEQYF. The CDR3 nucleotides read TGCAGCGTCGCTAGCGGGAGCTCCTACGAGCAGTACTTC.

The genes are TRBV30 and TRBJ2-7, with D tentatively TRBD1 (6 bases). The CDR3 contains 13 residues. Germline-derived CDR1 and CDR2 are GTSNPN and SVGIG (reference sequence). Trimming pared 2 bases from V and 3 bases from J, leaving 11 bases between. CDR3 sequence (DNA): TGTGCCTGGAGTTGGGCACAGGGCTACGAGCAGTACTTC. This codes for CAWSWAQGYEQYF.

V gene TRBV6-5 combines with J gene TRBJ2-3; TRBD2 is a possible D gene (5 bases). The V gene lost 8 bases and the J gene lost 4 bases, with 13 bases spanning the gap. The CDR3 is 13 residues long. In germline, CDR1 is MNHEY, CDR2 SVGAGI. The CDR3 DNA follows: TGTGCCAGCGGGAGATACCCCTCAGATACGCAGTATTTT. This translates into CASGRYPSDTQYF.

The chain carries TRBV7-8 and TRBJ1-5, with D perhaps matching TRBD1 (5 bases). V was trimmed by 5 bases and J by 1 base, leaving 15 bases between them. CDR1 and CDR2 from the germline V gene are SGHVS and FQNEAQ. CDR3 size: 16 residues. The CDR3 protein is CASSPPGGPSNQPQHF. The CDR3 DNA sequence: TGTGCCAGCAGCCCACCGGGGGGTCCGAGCAATCAGCCCCAGCATTTT.

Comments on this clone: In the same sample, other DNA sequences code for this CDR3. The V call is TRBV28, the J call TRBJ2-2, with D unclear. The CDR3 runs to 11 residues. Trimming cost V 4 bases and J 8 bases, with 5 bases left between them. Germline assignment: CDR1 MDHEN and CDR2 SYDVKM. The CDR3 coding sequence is TGTGCCAGCAGTTCGGCAGGGGAGCTGTTTTTT. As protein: CASSSAGELFF.

The CDR3 DNA reads TGTGCCAGCAGTGAAACAGGGGCTTCTAACTATGGCTACACCTTC. Its protein product is CASSETGASNYGYTF. The chain is built from TRBV6-1 and TRBJ1-2, with 7 bases matching TRBD1. The CDR3 has 15 amino acids. V lost 2 bases, J lost 0 bases, and 3 bases stayed unmatched. Germline CDR1 and CDR2: MNHNS and SASEGT.

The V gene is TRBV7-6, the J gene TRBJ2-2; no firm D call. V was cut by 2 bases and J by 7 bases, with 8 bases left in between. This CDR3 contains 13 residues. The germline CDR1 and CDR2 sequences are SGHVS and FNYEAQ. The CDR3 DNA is TGTGCCAGCAGCTTATTCTCGGGCGGGGAGCTGTTTTTT. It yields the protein CASSLFSGGELFF.

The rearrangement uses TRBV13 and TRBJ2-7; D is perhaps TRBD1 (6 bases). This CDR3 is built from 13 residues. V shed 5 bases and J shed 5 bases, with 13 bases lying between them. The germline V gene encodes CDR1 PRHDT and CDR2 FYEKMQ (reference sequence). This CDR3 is CASSLQGDDEQYF. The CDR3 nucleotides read TGTGCCAGCAGCCTACAGGGAGATGACGAGCAGTACTTC. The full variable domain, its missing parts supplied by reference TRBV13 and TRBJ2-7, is AAGVIQSPRHLIKEKRETATLKCYPIPRHDTVYWYQQGPGQDPQFLISFYEKMQSDKGSIPDRFSAQQFSDYHSELNMSSLELGDSALYFCASSLQGDDEQYFGPGTRLTVT.

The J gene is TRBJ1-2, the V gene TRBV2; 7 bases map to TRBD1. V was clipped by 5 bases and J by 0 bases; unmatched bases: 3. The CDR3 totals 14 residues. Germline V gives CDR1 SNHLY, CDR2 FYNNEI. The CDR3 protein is CASSPGQTNYGYTF. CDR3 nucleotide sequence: TGTGCCAGCAGTCCGGGACAGACTAACTATGGCTACACCTTC.

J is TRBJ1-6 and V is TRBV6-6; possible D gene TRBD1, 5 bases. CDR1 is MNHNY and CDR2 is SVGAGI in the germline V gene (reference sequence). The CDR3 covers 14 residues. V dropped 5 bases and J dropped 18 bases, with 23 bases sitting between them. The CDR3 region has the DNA TGTGCCAGCAGTCGTCCCGGGACGGATTTCCCGGACCACTTT. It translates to CASSRPGTDFPDHF.

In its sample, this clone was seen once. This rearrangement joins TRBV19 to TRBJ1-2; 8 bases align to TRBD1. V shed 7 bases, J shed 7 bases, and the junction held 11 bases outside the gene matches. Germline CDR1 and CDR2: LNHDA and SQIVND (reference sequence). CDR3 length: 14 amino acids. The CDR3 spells CASNQQGQARGYTF. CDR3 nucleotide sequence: TGTGCCAGTAATCAACAGGGACAGGCTCGTGGCTACACCTTC. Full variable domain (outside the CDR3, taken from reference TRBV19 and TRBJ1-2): DGGITQSPKYLFRKEGQNVTLSCEQNLNHDAMYWYRQDPGQGLRLIYYSQIVNDFQKGDIAEGYSVSREKKESFPLTVTSAQKNPTAFYLCASNQQGQARGYTFGSGTRLTVV.

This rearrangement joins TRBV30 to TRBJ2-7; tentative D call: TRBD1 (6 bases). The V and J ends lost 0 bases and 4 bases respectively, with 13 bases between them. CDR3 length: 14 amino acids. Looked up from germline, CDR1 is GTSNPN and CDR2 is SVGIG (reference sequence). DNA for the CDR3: TGTGCCTGGAGTGTATCGGACAGCGTTTACGAGCAGTACTTC. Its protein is CAWSVSDSVYEQYF.

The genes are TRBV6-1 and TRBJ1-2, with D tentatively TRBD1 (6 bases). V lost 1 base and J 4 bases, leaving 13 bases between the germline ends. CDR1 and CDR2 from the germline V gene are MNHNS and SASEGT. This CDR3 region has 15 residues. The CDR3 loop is CASSEGWDTGYGYTF. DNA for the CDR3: TGTGCCAGCAGTGAAGGCTGGGACACCGGCTATGGCTACACCTTC.

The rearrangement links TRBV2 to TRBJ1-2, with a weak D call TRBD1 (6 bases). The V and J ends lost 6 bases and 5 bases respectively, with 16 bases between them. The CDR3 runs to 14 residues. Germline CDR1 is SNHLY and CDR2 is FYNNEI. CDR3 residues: CASRGYEGGYGYTF. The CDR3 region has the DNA TGTGCCAGCAGGGGTTATGAAGGGGGGTATGGCTACACCTTC.

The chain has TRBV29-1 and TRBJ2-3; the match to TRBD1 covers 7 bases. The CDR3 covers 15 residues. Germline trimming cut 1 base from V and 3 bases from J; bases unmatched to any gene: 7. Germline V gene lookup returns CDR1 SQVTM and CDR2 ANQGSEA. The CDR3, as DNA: TGCAGCGTTGAAGCTGGGGACAGAAGGACAGATACGCAGTATTTT. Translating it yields CSVEAGDRRTDTQYF.

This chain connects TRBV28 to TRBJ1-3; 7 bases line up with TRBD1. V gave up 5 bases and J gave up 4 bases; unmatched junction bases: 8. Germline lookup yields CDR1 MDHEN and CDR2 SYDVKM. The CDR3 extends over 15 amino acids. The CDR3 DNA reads TGTGCCAGCAGTGAGACAGGGTCGGGCGGAAACACCATATATTTT. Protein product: CASSETGSGGNTIYF.

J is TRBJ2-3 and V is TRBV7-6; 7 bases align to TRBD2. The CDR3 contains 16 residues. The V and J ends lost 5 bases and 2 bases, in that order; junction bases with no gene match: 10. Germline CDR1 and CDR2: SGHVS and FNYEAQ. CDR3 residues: CASSLSPGGNTDTQYF. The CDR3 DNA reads TGTGCCAGCAGCCTCTCGCCGGGGGGTAACACAGATACGCAGTATTTT.

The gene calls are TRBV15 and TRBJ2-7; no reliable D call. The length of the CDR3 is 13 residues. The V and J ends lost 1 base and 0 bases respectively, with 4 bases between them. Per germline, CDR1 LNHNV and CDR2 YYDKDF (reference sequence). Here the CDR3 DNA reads TGTGCCACCAGCAGAGGAAACTCCTACGAGCAGTACTTC. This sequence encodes CATSRGNSYEQYF.

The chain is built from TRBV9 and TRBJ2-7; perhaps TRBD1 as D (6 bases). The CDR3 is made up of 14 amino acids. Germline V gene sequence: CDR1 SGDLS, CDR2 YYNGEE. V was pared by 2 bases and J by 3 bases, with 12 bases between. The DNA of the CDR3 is TGTGCCAGCAGCGTCGGACAGTCAGTCTACGAGCAGTACTTC. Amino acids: CASSVGQSVYEQYF. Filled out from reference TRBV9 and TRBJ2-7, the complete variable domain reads DSGVTQTPKHLITATGQRVTLRCSPRSGDLSVYWYQQSLDQGLQFLIQYYNGEERAKGNILERFSAQQFPDLHSELNLSSLELGDSALYFCASSVGQSVYEQYFGPGTRLTVT.

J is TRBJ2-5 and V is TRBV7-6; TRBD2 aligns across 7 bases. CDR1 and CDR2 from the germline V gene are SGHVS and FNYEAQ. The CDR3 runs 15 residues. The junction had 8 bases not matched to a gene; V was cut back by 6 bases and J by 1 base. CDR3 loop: CASSFRSGSQETQYF. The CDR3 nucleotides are TGTGCCAGCAGTTTTCGTAGCGGGTCCCAAGAGACCCAGTACTTC.

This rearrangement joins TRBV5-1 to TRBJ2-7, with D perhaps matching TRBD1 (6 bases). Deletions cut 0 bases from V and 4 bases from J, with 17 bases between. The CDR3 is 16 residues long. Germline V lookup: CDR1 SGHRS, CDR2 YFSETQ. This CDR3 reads CASSLEEGVGGYEQYF. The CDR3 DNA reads TGCGCCAGCAGCTTGGAAGAGGGGGTTGGGGGATACGAGCAGTACTTC.